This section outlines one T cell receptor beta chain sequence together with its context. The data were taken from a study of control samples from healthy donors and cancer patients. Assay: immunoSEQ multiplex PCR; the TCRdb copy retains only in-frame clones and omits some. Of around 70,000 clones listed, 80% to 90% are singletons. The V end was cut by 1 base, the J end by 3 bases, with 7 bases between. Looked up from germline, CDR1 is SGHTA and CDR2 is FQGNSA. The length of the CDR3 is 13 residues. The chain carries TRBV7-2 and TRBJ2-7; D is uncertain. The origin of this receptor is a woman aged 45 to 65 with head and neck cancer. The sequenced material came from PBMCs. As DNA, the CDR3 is TGTGCCAGCAGCTTAGATTGGGTCTACGAGCAGTACTTC. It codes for CASSLDWVYEQYF.